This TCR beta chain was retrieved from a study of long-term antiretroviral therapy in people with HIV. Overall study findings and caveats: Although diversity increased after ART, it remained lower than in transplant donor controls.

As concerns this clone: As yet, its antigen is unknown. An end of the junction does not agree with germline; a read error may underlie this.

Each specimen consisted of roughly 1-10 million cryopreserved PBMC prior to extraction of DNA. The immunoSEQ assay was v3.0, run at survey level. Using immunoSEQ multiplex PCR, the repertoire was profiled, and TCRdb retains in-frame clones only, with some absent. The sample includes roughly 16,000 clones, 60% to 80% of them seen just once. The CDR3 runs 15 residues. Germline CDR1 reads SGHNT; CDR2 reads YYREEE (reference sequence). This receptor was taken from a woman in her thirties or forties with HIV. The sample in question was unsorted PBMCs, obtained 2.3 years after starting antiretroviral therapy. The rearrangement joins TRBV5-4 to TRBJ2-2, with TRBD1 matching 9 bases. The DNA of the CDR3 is TGTGCCAGCAGTTTTGGACAGGGGAACTCCGGGGAGCTGTTTTTT. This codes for CASSFGQGNSGELFF.